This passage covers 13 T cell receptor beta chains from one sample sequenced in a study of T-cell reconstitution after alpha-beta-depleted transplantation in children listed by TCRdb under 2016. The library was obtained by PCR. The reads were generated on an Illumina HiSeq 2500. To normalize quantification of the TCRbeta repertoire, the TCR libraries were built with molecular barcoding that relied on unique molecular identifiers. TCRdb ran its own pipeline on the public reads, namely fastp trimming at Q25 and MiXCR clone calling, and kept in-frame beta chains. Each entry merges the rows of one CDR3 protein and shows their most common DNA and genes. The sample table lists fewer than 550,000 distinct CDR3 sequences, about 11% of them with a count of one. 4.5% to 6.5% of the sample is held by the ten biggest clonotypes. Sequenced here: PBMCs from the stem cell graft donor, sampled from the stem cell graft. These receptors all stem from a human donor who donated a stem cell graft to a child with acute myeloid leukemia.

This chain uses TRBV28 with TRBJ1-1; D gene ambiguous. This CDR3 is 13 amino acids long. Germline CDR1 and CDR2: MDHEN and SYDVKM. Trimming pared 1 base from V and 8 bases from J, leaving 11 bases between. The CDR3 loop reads CASSLFAGNEAFF. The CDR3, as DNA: TGTGCCAGCAGTTTATTTGCAGGCAACGAAGCTTTCTTT.

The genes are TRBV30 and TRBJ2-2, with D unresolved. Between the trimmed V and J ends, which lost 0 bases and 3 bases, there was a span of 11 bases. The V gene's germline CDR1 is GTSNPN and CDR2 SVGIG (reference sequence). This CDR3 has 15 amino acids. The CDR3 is CAWSVPGRDTGELFF. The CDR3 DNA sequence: TGTGCCTGGAGTGTTCCTGGAAGAGACACCGGGGAGCTGTTTTTT. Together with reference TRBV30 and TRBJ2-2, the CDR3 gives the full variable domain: SQTIHQWPATLVQPVGSPLSLECTVEGTSNPNLYWYRQAAGRGLQLLFYSVGIGQISSEVPQNLSASRPQDRQFILSSKKLLLSDSGFYLCAWSVPGRDTGELFFGEGSRLTVL.

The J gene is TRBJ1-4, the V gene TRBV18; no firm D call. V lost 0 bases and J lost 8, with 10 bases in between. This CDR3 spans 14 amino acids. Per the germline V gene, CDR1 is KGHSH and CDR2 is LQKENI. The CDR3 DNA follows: TGTGCCAGCTCACCACCGGGGAATCCGGAAAAACTGTTTTTT. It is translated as CASSPPGNPEKLFF.

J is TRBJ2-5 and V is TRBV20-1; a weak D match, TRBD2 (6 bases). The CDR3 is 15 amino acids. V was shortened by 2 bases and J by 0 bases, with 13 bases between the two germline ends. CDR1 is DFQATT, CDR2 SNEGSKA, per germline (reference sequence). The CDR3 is CSARNSRGYQETQYF. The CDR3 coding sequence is TGCAGTGCTAGAAATTCCCGGGGGTACCAAGAGACCCAGTACTTC.

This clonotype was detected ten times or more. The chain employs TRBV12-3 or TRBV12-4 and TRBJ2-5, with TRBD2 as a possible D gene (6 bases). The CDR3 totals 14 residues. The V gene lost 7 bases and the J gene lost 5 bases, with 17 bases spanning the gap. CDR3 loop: CASNTLGGTETQYF. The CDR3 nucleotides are TGTGCCAGCAATACCTTGGGAGGAACGGAGACCCAGTACTTC.

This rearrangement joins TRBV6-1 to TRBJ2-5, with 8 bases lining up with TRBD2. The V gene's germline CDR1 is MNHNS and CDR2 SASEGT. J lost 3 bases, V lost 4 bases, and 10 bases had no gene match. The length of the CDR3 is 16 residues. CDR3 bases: TGTGCCAGCAGTGGGCCGATAGCGGGGAATAAAGAGACCCAGTACTTC. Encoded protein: CASSGPIAGNKETQYF.

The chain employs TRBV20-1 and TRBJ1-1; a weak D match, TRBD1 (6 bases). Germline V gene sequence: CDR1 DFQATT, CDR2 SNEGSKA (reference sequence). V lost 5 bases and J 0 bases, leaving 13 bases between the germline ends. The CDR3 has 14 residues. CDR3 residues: CSAHTGTVNTEAFF. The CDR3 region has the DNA TGCAGTGCTCATACAGGGACGGTGAACACTGAAGCTTTCTTT.

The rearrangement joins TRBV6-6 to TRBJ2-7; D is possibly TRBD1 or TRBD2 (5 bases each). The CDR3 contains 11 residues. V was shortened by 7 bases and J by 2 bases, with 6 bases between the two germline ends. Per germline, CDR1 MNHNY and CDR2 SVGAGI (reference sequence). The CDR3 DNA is TGTGCCAGCAAGGGACCCTACGAGCAGTACTTC. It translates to CASKGPYEQYF.

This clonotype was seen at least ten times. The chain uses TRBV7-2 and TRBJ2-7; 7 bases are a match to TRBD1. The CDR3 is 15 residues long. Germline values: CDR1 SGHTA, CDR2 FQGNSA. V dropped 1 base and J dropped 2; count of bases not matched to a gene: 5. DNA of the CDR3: TGTGCCAGCAGCTTAGGAACAGGGGCCACCTACGAGCAGTACTTC. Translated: CASSLGTGATYEQYF.

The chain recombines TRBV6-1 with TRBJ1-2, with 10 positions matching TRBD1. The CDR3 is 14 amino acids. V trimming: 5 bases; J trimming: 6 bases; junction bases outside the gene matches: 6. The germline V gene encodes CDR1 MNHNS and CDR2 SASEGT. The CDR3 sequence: CASSTRGQGNGYTF. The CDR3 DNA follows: TGTGCCAGCAGTACACGGGGACAGGGGAATGGCTACACCTTC.

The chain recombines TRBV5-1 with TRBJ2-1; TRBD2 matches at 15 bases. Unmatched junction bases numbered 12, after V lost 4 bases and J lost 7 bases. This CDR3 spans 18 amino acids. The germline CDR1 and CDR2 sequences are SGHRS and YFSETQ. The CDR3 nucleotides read TGCGCCAGCAGCCCGGGACTAGCGGGAGGCCACCCCTGGAATGAGCAGTTCTTC. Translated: CASSPGLAGGHPWNEQFF.

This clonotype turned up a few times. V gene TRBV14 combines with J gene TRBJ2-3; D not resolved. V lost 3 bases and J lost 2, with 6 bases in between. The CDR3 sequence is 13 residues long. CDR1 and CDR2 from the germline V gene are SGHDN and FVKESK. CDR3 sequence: CASSQVHTDTQYF. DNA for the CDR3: TGTGCCAGCAGCCAGGTCCACACAGATACGCAGTATTTT.

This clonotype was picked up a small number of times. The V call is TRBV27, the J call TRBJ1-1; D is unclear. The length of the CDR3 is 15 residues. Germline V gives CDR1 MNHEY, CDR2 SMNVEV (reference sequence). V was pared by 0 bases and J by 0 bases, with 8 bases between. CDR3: CASSLSLLLNTEAFF. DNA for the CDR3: TGTGCCAGCAGTTTATCACTCCTATTGAACACTGAAGCTTTCTTT.